The 19 T cell receptor beta chains below come from one sample, sequenced in a study of blood T cell repertoires in COVID-19 (dated by TCRdb to 2018 to 2020). The method behind the library was the immunoSEQ multiplex PCR assay. In its TCRdb copy, this immuneACCESS table keeps in-frame sequences only and misses some clones. Where compared with another copy, unresolved V genes explain less than half of these, and the others have no known cause. The table for this sample lists fewer than 400,000 clones; roughly 88% of them were counted only once. The top ten hold about 5% of the sample. Specimen: PBMCs or T cells enriched from blood (not recorded which). All receptors come from a man aged 25-40 years who had recovered from COVID-19.

This clone was seen a few times. The CDR3 spells CASRVMAEQYF. In nucleotides, the CDR3 is TGTGCCAGCAGAGTAATGGCTGAGCAGTACTTC. This sequence joins TRBV2 and TRBJ2-7; D not resolved. The germline V and J ends were trimmed by 6 bases and 7 bases, with 10 bases remaining between them. CDR1 and CDR2 from the germline V gene are SNHLY and FYNNEI. CDR3 length: 11 amino acids.

The rearrangement links TRBV19 to TRBJ1-5, with TRBD1 identical over 7 bases. The CDR3 is 13 amino acids. V shed 6 bases, J shed 9 bases, and the junction held 8 bases outside the gene matches. Per germline, CDR1 LNHDA and CDR2 SQIVND (reference sequence). CDR3 DNA sequence: TGTGCCAGTAGGGGACAGAGAAGGCTGCCCCAGCATTTT. Translation: CASRGQRRLPQHF.

This clone has just one count. The chain links TRBV10-1 to TRBJ2-1; D unclear. The CDR3 runs to 13 residues. Germline CDR1 and CDR2: WNHNN and SYGVQD (reference sequence). Trimming stripped 3 bases from V and 3 bases from J, with 6 bases between. As DNA, the CDR3 is TGCGCCAGCAGTGAATCCCACTACAATGAGCAGTTCTTC. It codes for CASSESHYNEQFF.

The sample holds a few counts of this clone. The chain couples TRBV19 to TRBJ1-5, with 8 bases lining up with TRBD1. V shed 6 bases, J shed 1 base, and the junction held 5 bases outside the gene matches. Germline V gives CDR1 LNHDA, CDR2 SQIVND (reference sequence). The CDR3 consists of 15 residues. CDR3 sequence reads: CASSVRGQSNQPQHF. Written as DNA, the CDR3 is TGTGCCAGTAGCGTCAGGGGGCAGAGCAATCAGCCCCAGCATTTT.

V and J are TRBV6-5 and TRBJ2-2; D might be TRBD1 (6 bases). CDR1 is MNHEY and CDR2 is SVGAGI in the germline V gene. This CDR3 region has 14 residues. V lost 7 bases and J lost 2, with 11 bases in between. This CDR3 is CASTPQGNTGELFF. The CDR3 bases are TGTGCCAGCACCCCACAGGGAAACACCGGGGAGCTGTTTTTT.

The V gene is TRBV11-2, the J gene TRBJ1-4; weak D call: TRBD1 (5 bases). Germline V gene data show CDR1 as SGHAT and CDR2 as FQNNGV. Between the trimmed V and J ends, which lost 5 bases and 0 bases, there was a span of 16 bases. CDR3 size: 17 residues. CDR3 nucleotides: TGTGCCAGCAGCCCCCTGGGGGGTTCGGCAACTAATGAAAAACTGTTTTTT. Protein sequence: CASSPLGGSATNEKLFF.

This chain uses TRBV28 with TRBJ1-1; 8 nucleotides align to TRBD1. V was clipped by 8 bases and J by 10 bases; unmatched bases: 9. The CDR3 totals 12 residues. Germline V gene data show CDR1 as MDHEN and CDR2 as SYDVKM. For the CDR3, the DNA is TGTGCCAGCCTAAGGACAGGGTCGGCAGCTTTCTTT. Its translation: CASLRTGSAAFF.

This chain connects TRBV2 to TRBJ1-5; 7 positions match TRBD1. Germline CDR1 SNHLY, CDR2 FYNNEI. The CDR3 runs to 15 residues. With 4 bases clipped from V and 9 bases from J, the junction kept 12 bases outside the gene matches. CDR3: CASSGLGTDAGPQHF. CDR3 nucleotide sequence: TGTGCCAGCAGTGGCTTAGGGACAGATGCGGGGCCCCAGCATTTT.

This chain joins TRBV29-1 and TRBJ1-1; 7 nucleotides match TRBD1. V dropped 7 bases and J dropped 5; count of bases not matched to a gene: 7. The V gene's germline CDR1 is SQVTM and CDR2 ANQGSEA. This CDR3 is built from 12 residues. CDR3 nucleotides: TGCAGCGGTGCACAGGGGAATACTGAAGCTTTCTTT. As protein: CSGAQGNTEAFF.

The J gene is TRBJ2-1, the V gene TRBV5-1; no definite D call. The CDR3 length is 14 residues. From germline, CDR1 is SGHRS and CDR2 YFSETQ. Deletions cut 4 bases from V and 7 bases from J, with 15 bases between. The CDR3 sequence is CASSPWSGSNEQFF. The CDR3 nucleotides read TGCGCCAGCAGCCCGTGGTCCGGGTCTAATGAGCAGTTCTTC.

V gene TRBV10-1 combines with J gene TRBJ1-6; D may be TRBD1 (5 bases). The CDR3 runs 12 residues. Germline loops: CDR1 WNHNN, CDR2 SYGVQD (reference sequence). V dropped 7 bases and J dropped 13 bases, with 14 bases sitting between them. This chain's CDR3 is CASKHWDFPLHF. CDR3 nucleotides: TGCGCCAGCAAACATTGGGACTTCCCCCTCCACTTT.

The V and J genes are TRBV11-2 and TRBJ1-5, with 8 bases aligning to TRBD1. CDR3 length: 17 residues. Germline assignment: CDR1 SGHAT and CDR2 FQNNGV. J lost 3 bases, V lost 4 bases, and 11 bases had no gene match. The CDR3 nucleotides are TGTGCCAGCAGCTGGGGTCGGACAGGGCGATACAATCAGCCCCAGCATTTT. Encoded protein: CASSWGRTGRYNQPQHF. The full variable domain, in which reference TRBV11-2 and TRBJ1-5 provide the parts outside the CDR3, is EAGVAQSPRYKIIEKRQSVAFWCNPISGHATLYWYQQILGQGPKLLIQFQNNGVVDDSQLPKDRFSAERLKGVDSTLKIQPAKLEDSAVYLCASSWGRTGRYNQPQHFGDGTRLSIL.

V and J are TRBV4-1 and TRBJ2-5; 8 bases match TRBD2. Germline loops: CDR1 MGHRA, CDR2 YSYEKL. Unmatched junction bases numbered 10, after V lost 0 bases and J lost 4 bases. The CDR3 totals 17 residues. Here the CDR3 DNA reads TGCGCCAGCAGCCAAGAGGGGGAGCGGGGGAGGGGAGAGACCCAGTACTTC. Protein product: CASSQEGERGRGETQYF.

V is TRBV10-3 and J is TRBJ2-1; 8 bases are shared with TRBD2. The junction had 3 bases not matched to a gene; V was cut back by 3 bases and J by 2 bases. Germline CDR1 is ENHRY and CDR2 is SYGVKD. This CDR3 comprises 15 residues. CDR3 nucleotide sequence: TGTGCCATCAGTGACGCTAGCGGGCCCTACAATGAGCAGTTCTTC. This codes for CAISDASGPYNEQFF.

This clone was counted between two and nine times. The chain employs TRBV3-1 (or the pseudogene TRBV3-2) and TRBJ1-1; 9 bases fit TRBD1. Germline trimming cut 5 bases from V and 5 bases from J; bases unmatched to any gene: 6. CDR1 LGHDT and CDR2 YNNKEL come from the germline V gene (reference sequence). The CDR3 is made up of 14 amino acids. CDR3 nucleotides: TGTGCCAGCAGCGCCTACAGGGGGCAGACTGAAGCTTTCTTT. Protein product: CASSAYRGQTEAFF.

The rearrangement joins TRBV9 to TRBJ2-3, with TRBD1 matching over 9 bases. In germline, CDR1 is SGDLS, CDR2 YYNGEE. CDR3 length: 13 residues. Trimming cost V 8 bases and J 5 bases; bases outside gene matches: 6. Here the CDR3 reads CARQGALGDTQYF. CDR3 bases: TGTGCCAGACAGGGGGCACTTGGAGATACGCAGTATTTT.

The rearrangement links TRBV5-1 to TRBJ2-1; D perhaps matches TRBD1 (6 bases). V dropped 5 bases and J dropped 0 bases, with 18 bases sitting between them. The V gene's germline CDR1 is SGHRS and CDR2 YFSETQ. The CDR3 runs 17 residues. In DNA, the CDR3 is TGCGCCAGCAGGGCTACAGGGCCCACGGGCTCCTACAATGAGCAGTTCTTC. Amino acid sequence: CASRATGPTGSYNEQFF.

This rearrangement joins TRBV3-1 (or the pseudogene TRBV3-2) to TRBJ2-5, with D possibly matching TRBD1 (6 bases). The CDR3 extends over 17 amino acids. Between the trimmed V and J ends, which lost 0 bases and 5 bases, there was a span of 19 bases. Germline assignment: CDR1 LGHDT and CDR2 YNNKEL (reference sequence). CDR3 residues: CASSQDFSGRGRETQYF. In DNA form, the CDR3 reads TGTGCCAGCAGCCAAGATTTCAGCGGCAGGGGCCGGGAGACCCAGTACTTC.

The V call is TRBV6-5, the J call TRBJ1-2; D may be TRBD1 (5 bases). Trimming left V 3 bases short and J 4 bases short, with 15 bases between. CDR3 length: 15 residues. The germline CDR1 and CDR2 sequences are MNHEY and SVGAGI. The chain's CDR3 is CASSYLRQGGYGYTF. The CDR3 DNA sequence: TGTGCCAGCAGTTATCTTAGGCAGGGTGGCTATGGCTACACCTTC.